This T cell receptor beta chain was captured by sequencing in a study of long-term antiretroviral therapy in people with HIV. Trimming pared 1 base from V and 0 bases from J, leaving 4 bases between. The CDR3 extends over 13 amino acids. Germline V CDR1 and CDR2: LGHNA, YSLEER. Assay version v3.0 of immunoSEQ was used, and it was run at survey level. Data came from immunoSEQ multiplex PCR; TCRdb stores just in-frame clones and leaves some out. This table has 15,000 to 20,000 clones, roughly 89% appearing once. This rearrangement joins TRBV4-3 to TRBJ2-7; D gene uncertain. This receptor was identified in a man aged 45-65 years with HIV. This sample comprised unsorted PBMCs, obtained 3 years after starting antiretroviral therapy. CDR3 sequence reads: CASSQGVSYEQYF. CDR3 coding DNA: TGCGCCAGCAGCCAAGGGGTCTCCTACGAGCAGTACTTC.